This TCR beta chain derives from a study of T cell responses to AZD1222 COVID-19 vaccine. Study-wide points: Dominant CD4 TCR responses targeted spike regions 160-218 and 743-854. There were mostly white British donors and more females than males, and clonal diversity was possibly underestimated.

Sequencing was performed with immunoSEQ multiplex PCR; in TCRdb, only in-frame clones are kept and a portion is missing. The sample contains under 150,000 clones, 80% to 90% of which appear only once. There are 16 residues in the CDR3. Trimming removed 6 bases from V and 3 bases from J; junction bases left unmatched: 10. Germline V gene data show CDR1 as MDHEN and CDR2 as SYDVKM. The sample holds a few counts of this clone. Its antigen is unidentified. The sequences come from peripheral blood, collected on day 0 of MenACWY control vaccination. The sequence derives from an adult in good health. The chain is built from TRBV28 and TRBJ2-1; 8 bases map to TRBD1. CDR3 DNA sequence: TGTGCCAGCAGCGATAACGGACAGGGATTCTACAATGAGCAGTTCTTC. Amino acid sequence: CASSDNGQGFYNEQFF.